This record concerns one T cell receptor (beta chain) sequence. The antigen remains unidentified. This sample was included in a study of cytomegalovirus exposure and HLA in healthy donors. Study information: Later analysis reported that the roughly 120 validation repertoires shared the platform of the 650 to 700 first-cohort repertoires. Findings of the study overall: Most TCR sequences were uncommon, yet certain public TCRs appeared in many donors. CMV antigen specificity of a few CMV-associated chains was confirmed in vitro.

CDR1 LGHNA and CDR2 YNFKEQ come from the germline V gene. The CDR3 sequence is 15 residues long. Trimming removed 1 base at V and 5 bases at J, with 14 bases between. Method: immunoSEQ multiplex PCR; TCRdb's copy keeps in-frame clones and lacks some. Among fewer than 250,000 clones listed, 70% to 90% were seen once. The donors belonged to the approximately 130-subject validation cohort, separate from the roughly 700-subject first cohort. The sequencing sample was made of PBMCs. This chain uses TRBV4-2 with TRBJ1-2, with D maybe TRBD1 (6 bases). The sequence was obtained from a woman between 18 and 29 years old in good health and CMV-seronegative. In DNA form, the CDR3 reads TGTGCCAGCAGCCAAGGCTCCGGAGGGGGGTATGGCTACACCTTC. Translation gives CASSQGSGGGYGYTF.